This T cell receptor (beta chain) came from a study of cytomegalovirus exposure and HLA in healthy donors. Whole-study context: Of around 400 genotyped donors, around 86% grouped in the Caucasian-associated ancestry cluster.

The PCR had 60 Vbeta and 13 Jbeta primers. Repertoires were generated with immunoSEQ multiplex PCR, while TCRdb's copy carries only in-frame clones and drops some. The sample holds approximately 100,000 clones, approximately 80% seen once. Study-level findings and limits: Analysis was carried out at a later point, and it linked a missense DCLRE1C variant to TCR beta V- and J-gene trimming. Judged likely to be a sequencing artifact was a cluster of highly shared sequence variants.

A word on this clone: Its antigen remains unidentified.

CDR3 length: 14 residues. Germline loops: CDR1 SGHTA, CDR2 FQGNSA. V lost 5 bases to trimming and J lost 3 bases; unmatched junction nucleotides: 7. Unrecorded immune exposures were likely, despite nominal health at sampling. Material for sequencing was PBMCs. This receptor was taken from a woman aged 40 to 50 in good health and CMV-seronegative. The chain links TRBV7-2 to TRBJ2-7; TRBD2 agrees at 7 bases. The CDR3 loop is CASSLDRGDYEQYF. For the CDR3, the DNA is TGTGCCAGCAGCCTGGACCGGGGGGACTACGAGCAGTACTTC. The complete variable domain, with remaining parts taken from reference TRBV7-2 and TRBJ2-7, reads GAGVSQSPSNKVTEKGKDVELRCDPISGHTALYWYRQSLGQGLEFLIYFQGNSAPDKSGLPSDRFSAERTGGSVSTLTIQRTQQEDSAVYLCASSLDRGDYEQYFGPGTRLTVT.